This T cell receptor beta chain was recorded in a study of regulatory T cells in long-lasting Graves disease. Study overall: Graves' patients with a new diagnosis had received antithyroid drugs under 3 months. Findings and limits, study-wide: The study found persistent patients shared more public clonotypes (2,741) than new patients (approximately 870). Persistent disease exhibited a predilection for TRBV28, TRBJ1-2 and TRBJ2-5.

This CDR3 spans 14 amino acids. Between the trimmed V and J ends, which lost 0 bases and 8 bases, there was a span of 12 bases. The V gene's germline CDR1 is SGHRS and CDR2 YFSETQ. Time point reported: newly diagnosed GD, antithyroid drugs for less than 3 months. Isolated PBMC RNA provided the starting material for the TCR library. This clonotype was counted ten times or more. What it binds is unknown. Sequencing libraries for TCR beta were prepared with iRepertoire HTBI primers and Arm-PCR of CDR3 regions. Original data processing: Among the samples, under 70 TRBV and about 15 TRBJ segments were identified. TCRdb redid the calling of the multiplex PCR reads with MiXCR, one entry per CDR3 protein. These V and J calls derive from TCRdb rather than the authors' analysis. The table has under 300,000 distinct CDR3 sequences, around 21% seen once.

This specimen consisted of peripheral blood mononuclear cells (PBMCs), obtained at new diagnosis, from a patient treated with antithyroid drugs. The clonotype comes from a female donor with Graves disease. V usage is TRBV5-1 and J usage is TRBJ2-1; D may be TRBD1 or TRBD2 (5 bases each). For the CDR3, the DNA is TGCGCCAGCAGCTTGGCGGGGCGAGGGGATGAGCAGTTCTTC. Translated, it gives CASSLAGRGDEQFF.